The rows below give T cell receptor beta chains drawn from one sample of a study of blood T cell repertoires in COVID-19. The protocol was immunoSEQ multiplex PCR, while the TCRdb copy is restricted to in-frame clones and leaves out a portion. The sample lists 200,000 to 250,000 clones, about 80% occurring once. Sequenced: peripheral blood. The receptors here all came from a woman aged 45 to 65 with acute or convalescent COVID-19. The CDR3 runs from the conserved cysteine through the conserved F or W. D genes are given only for firm matches. Clone sizes are given selectively: once, few, many, or a class where the clone is expanded.

d_call: TRBD2; j_call: TRBJ2-1; clone_size: NA; v_call: TRBV6-5; cdr3_aa: CASTTSGGVEQFF; cdr3_nt: TGTGCCAGCACGACTAGCGGGGGAGTAGAGCAGTTCTTC
d_call: NA; j_call: TRBJ1-1; clone_size: NA; v_call: TRBV21-1; cdr3_aa: CASSKGVRDRVSEAFF; cdr3_nt: TGTGCCAGCAGCAAAGGAGTAAGGGACAGGGTGTCTGAAGCTTTCTTT
d_call: TRBD2; j_call: TRBJ2-7; clone_size: NA; v_call: TRBV6-5; cdr3_aa: CASGRGQPYEQYF; cdr3_nt: TGTGCCAGCGGGAGGGGTCAGCCCTACGAGCAGTACTTC
d_call: TRBD2; j_call: TRBJ2-2; clone_size: NA; v_call: TRBV2; cdr3_aa: CASRALAGGAGELFF; cdr3_nt: TGTGCCAGCAGAGCCTTAGCGGGGGGGGCCGGGGAGCTGTTTTTT
d_call: NA; j_call: TRBJ1-2; clone_size: few; v_call: TRBV15; cdr3_aa: CATSRVSGQRKGYTF; cdr3_nt: TGTGCCACCAGCAGAGTCTCGGGTCAGAGGAAGGGCTACACCTTC
d_call: NA; j_call: TRBJ1-6; clone_size: NA; v_call: TRBV21-1; cdr3_aa: CASSKEGNSPLHF; cdr3_nt: TGTGCCAGCAGCAAAGAGGGGAATTCACCCCTCCACTTT
d_call: NA; j_call: TRBJ2-7; clone_size: NA; v_call: TRBV5-4; cdr3_aa: CATGRGSYEQYF; cdr3_nt: TGTGCCACGGGCCGGGGCTCCTACGAGCAGTACTTC
d_call: TRBD1; j_call: TRBJ2-3; clone_size: NA; v_call: TRBV10-3; cdr3_aa: CAINPTGADTQYF; cdr3_nt: TGTGCCATCAATCCGACAGGGGCAGATACGCAGTATTTT
d_call: NA; j_call: TRBJ1-5; clone_size: once; v_call: TRBV6-1; cdr3_aa: CASSEAGGGGPQHF; cdr3_nt: TGTGCCAGCAGTGAAGCCGGGGGTGGGGGGCCCCAGCATTTT
d_call: NA; j_call: TRBJ2-3; clone_size: few; v_call: TRBV6-1; cdr3_aa: CASSETGSRTDTQYF; cdr3_nt: TGTGCCAGCAGTGAGACCGGGTCGAGGACAGATACGCAGTATTTT
d_call: TRBD1; j_call: TRBJ2-5; clone_size: NA; v_call: TRBV2; cdr3_aa: CASSVDRDETQYF; cdr3_nt: TGTGCCAGCAGTGTGGACAGGGATGAGACCCAGTACTTC
d_call: TRBD1; j_call: TRBJ1-1; clone_size: NA; v_call: TRBV28; cdr3_aa: CASSSGGQKNTEAFF; cdr3_nt: TGTGCCAGCAGCAGTGGGGGACAGAAGAACACTGAAGCTTTCTTT
d_call: NA; j_call: TRBJ1-2; clone_size: NA; v_call: TRBV29-1; cdr3_aa: CSVESDRRYGYTF; cdr3_nt: TGCAGCGTTGAATCTGACAGGCGCTATGGCTACACCTTC
d_call: NA; j_call: TRBJ1-2; clone_size: NA; v_call: TRBV3-1/TRBV3-2; cdr3_aa: CASSQVPELPGYTF; cdr3_nt: TGTGCCAGCAGCCAAGTCCCTGAACTGCCAGGCTACACCTTC
d_call: TRBD1; j_call: TRBJ1-1; clone_size: many; v_call: TRBV7-9; cdr3_aa: CASSPRTGGTEAFF; cdr3_nt: TGTGCCAGCAGCCCAAGGACAGGGGGCACTGAAGCTTTCTTT
d_call: NA; j_call: TRBJ1-1; clone_size: NA; v_call: TRBV10-2; cdr3_aa: CASSESGTEAFF; cdr3_nt: TGCGCCAGCAGTGAGTCGGGGACAGAAGCTTTCTTT
d_call: TRBD2; j_call: TRBJ2-5; clone_size: once; v_call: TRBV4-3; cdr3_aa: CASSHGLGGPETQYF; cdr3_nt: TGCGCCAGCAGCCATGGACTAGGAGGCCCAGAGACCCAGTACTTC
d_call: TRBD1; j_call: TRBJ1-1; clone_size: NA; v_call: TRBV4-1; cdr3_aa: CASSQGQANTEAFF; cdr3_nt: TGCGCCAGCAGCCAGGGACAGGCAAACACTGAAGCTTTCTTT
d_call: NA; j_call: TRBJ1-2; clone_size: NA; v_call: TRBV4-2; cdr3_aa: CASSQGVGEVNYGYTF; cdr3_nt: TGTGCCAGCAGCCAAGGGGTCGGGGAAGTAAACTATGGCTACACCTTC
d_call: TRBD1; j_call: TRBJ2-7; clone_size: NA; v_call: TRBV6-5; cdr3_aa: CASSMTGGVYEQYF; cdr3_nt: TGTGCCAGCAGTATGACAGGGGGCGTATACGAGCAGTACTTC
d_call: NA; j_call: TRBJ2-3; clone_size: NA; v_call: TRBV19; cdr3_aa: CASMRARSTWSTDTQYF; cdr3_nt: TGTGCCAGTATGCGGGCCCGAAGCACCTGGTCCACAGATACGCAGTATTTT
d_call: NA; j_call: TRBJ2-7; clone_size: NA; v_call: TRBV21-1; cdr3_aa: CASSKGFGGDSYEQYF; cdr3_nt: TGTGCCAGCAGCAAAGGCTTTGGCGGGGACTCCTACGAGCAGTACTTC
d_call: NA; j_call: TRBJ2-1; clone_size: few; v_call: TRBV11-3; cdr3_aa: CASSSSRYNEQFF; cdr3_nt: TGTGCCAGCAGCTCTAGTCGCTACAATGAGCAGTTCTTC
d_call: TRBD2; j_call: TRBJ2-3; clone_size: NA; v_call: TRBV6-4; cdr3_aa: CASAKRGGPPTDTQYF; cdr3_nt: TGTGCCAGTGCAAAACGGGGGGGGCCCCCCACAGATACGCAGTATTTT
d_call: TRBD1; j_call: TRBJ1-4; clone_size: NA; v_call: TRBV30; cdr3_aa: CAWSDPTGGFEKLFF; cdr3_nt: TGTGCCTGGAGTGACCCTACAGGGGGCTTTGAAAAACTGTTTTTT
d_call: NA; j_call: TRBJ1-5; clone_size: NA; v_call: TRBV6-5; cdr3_aa: CASSTHRDQPQHF; cdr3_nt: TGTGCCAGCAGTACCCACAGGGATCAGCCCCAGCATTTT
d_call: TRBD2; j_call: TRBJ2-3; clone_size: NA; v_call: TRBV19; cdr3_aa: CASSNGRAGDTQYF; cdr3_nt: TGTGCCAGTAGTAACGGGAGGGCAGGGGATACGCAGTATTTT
d_call: TRBD2; j_call: TRBJ2-7; clone_size: NA; v_call: TRBV27; cdr3_aa: CASSLSETSGNEQYF; cdr3_nt: TGTGCCAGCAGTTTATCGGAGACTAGCGGGAACGAGCAGTACTTC
d_call: NA; j_call: TRBJ2-2; clone_size: once; v_call: TRBV19; cdr3_aa: CASRGPGTGELFF; cdr3_nt: TGTGCCAGTAGGGGGCCGGGCACCGGGGAGCTGTTTTTT
d_call: NA; j_call: TRBJ2-2; clone_size: NA; v_call: TRBV30; cdr3_aa: CAWSFEGAGELFF; cdr3_nt: TGTGCCTGGAGTTTCGAGGGGGCCGGGGAGCTGTTTTTT
d_call: NA; j_call: TRBJ1-2; clone_size: NA; v_call: TRBV3-1/TRBV3-2; cdr3_aa: CASSQGGQGSGYTF; cdr3_nt: TGTGCCAGCAGCCAGGGAGGCCAGGGTAGTGGCTACACCTTC
d_call: NA; j_call: TRBJ1-2; clone_size: NA; v_call: TRBV19; cdr3_aa: CASKGVAGYTF; cdr3_nt: TGTGCCAGTAAAGGGGTAGCTGGCTACACCTTC
d_call: NA; j_call: TRBJ2-1; clone_size: NA; v_call: TRBV2; cdr3_aa: CASRAEGLSYNEQFF; cdr3_nt: TGTGCCAGCAGGGCGGAGGGCCTCTCCTACAATGAGCAGTTCTTC
d_call: NA; j_call: TRBJ1-6; clone_size: NA; v_call: TRBV27; cdr3_aa: CASSSHRDNSPLHF; cdr3_nt: TGTGCCAGCAGTTCCCACAGGGACAATTCACCCCTCCACTTT
d_call: NA; j_call: TRBJ1-4; clone_size: NA; v_call: TRBV18; cdr3_aa: CASSRTLESEKLFF; cdr3_nt: TGTGCCAGCTCACGCACCCTTGAGAGTGAAAAACTGTTTTTT
d_call: NA; j_call: TRBJ1-2; clone_size: NA; v_call: TRBV5-1; cdr3_aa: CASSDTGGSHYGYTF; cdr3_nt: TGCGCCAGCAGCGACACCGGGGGGTCCCACTATGGCTACACCTTC
d_call: TRBD1; j_call: TRBJ2-1; clone_size: NA; v_call: TRBV18; cdr3_aa: CASSRQGQRYNEQFF; cdr3_nt: TGTGCCAGCTCACGTCAGGGACAGCGTTACAATGAGCAGTTCTTC
d_call: TRBD1; j_call: TRBJ2-7; clone_size: NA; v_call: TRBV5-4; cdr3_aa: CASSSPGTAISYEQYF; cdr3_nt: TGTGCCAGCAGCTCCCCCGGGACAGCGATCTCCTACGAGCAGTACTTC
d_call: NA; j_call: TRBJ2-1; clone_size: NA; v_call: TRBV6-2/TRBV6-3; cdr3_aa: CASSGLGSSYNEQFF; cdr3_nt: TGTGCCAGCAGCGGACTGGGCAGCTCCTACAATGAGCAGTTCTTC
d_call: TRBD1; j_call: TRBJ1-4; clone_size: NA; v_call: TRBV28; cdr3_aa: CASSYFRDRKINEKLFF; cdr3_nt: TGTGCCAGCAGTTACTTCCGGGACAGGAAAATTAATGAAAAACTGTTTTTT
d_call: NA; j_call: TRBJ1-2; clone_size: few; v_call: TRBV7-9; cdr3_aa: CASSLAQFYTF; cdr3_nt: TGTGCCAGCAGCTTAGCCCAGTTCTACACCTTC
d_call: NA; j_call: TRBJ2-1; clone_size: few; v_call: TRBV19; cdr3_aa: CASSIRAGLDNEQFF; cdr3_nt: TGTGCCAGTAGTATAAGGGCAGGGCTAGACAATGAGCAGTTCTTC
d_call: TRBD1; j_call: TRBJ1-5; clone_size: NA; v_call: TRBV19; cdr3_aa: CAGGGSGTGNLQPQHF; cdr3_nt: TGTGCCGGCGGCGGATCCGGGACAGGGAATCTTCAGCCCCAGCATTTT
d_call: NA; j_call: TRBJ1-2; clone_size: NA; v_call: TRBV5-1; cdr3_aa: CASSPRQDYGYTF; cdr3_nt: TGCGCCAGCAGCCCAAGACAGGACTATGGCTACACCTTC
d_call: NA; j_call: TRBJ1-5; clone_size: NA; v_call: TRBV7-2; cdr3_aa: CASSLGQVNQPQHF; cdr3_nt: TGTGCCAGCAGCTTAGGGCAGGTCAATCAGCCCCAGCATTTT
d_call: NA; j_call: TRBJ2-1; clone_size: NA; v_call: TRBV20-1; cdr3_aa: CSARVYNEQFF; cdr3_nt: TGCAGTGCCCGAGTTTACAATGAGCAGTTCTTC
d_call: TRBD2; j_call: TRBJ2-7; clone_size: NA; v_call: TRBV7-2; cdr3_aa: CASNPGGGLALFSYEQYF; cdr3_nt: TGTGCCAGCAACCCGGGGGGGGGACTAGCCCTCTTCTCCTACGAGCAGTACTTC
d_call: TRBD1; j_call: TRBJ2-7; clone_size: NA; v_call: TRBV2; cdr3_aa: CASSAGQGLEQYF; cdr3_nt: TGTGCCAGCAGTGCCGGACAGGGTCTCGAGCAGTACTTC
d_call: NA; j_call: TRBJ1-2; clone_size: NA; v_call: TRBV9; cdr3_aa: CASSVGGINYGYTF; cdr3_nt: TGTGCCAGCAGCGTTGGGGGGATTAACTATGGCTACACCTTC
d_call: TRBD1; j_call: TRBJ1-4; clone_size: NA; v_call: TRBV7-9; cdr3_aa: CASSLAGQGSAEKLFF; cdr3_nt: TGTGCCAGCAGCTTAGCGGGACAGGGTTCCGCTGAAAAACTGTTTTTT
d_call: NA; j_call: TRBJ1-3; clone_size: NA; v_call: TRBV4-3; cdr3_aa: CASSQDQTASGNTIYF; cdr3_nt: TGCGCCAGCAGCCAAGACCAAACAGCCTCTGGAAACACCATATATTTT
d_call: TRBD1; j_call: TRBJ2-7; clone_size: NA; v_call: TRBV10-3; cdr3_aa: CAISEPRQGGSYEQYF; cdr3_nt: TGTGCCATCAGTGAGCCCCGACAGGGTGGGTCCTACGAGCAGTACTTC